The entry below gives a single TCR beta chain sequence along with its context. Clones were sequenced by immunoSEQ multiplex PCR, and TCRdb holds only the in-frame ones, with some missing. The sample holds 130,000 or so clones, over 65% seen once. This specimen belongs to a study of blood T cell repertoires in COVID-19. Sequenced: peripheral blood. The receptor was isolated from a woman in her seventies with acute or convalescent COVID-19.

Here the CDR3 DNA reads TGTGCCAGCAGCCAAGAGGGACAGAGCACCTTCGATGAGCAGTTCTTC. This encodes CASSQEGQSTFDEQFF. V is TRBV4-2 and J is TRBJ2-1, with 7 bases lining up with TRBD1. J gave up 8 bases and V 0 bases, and 10 bases lay outside the gene matches. Germline assignment: CDR1 LGHNA and CDR2 YNFKEQ. There are 16 residues in the CDR3.